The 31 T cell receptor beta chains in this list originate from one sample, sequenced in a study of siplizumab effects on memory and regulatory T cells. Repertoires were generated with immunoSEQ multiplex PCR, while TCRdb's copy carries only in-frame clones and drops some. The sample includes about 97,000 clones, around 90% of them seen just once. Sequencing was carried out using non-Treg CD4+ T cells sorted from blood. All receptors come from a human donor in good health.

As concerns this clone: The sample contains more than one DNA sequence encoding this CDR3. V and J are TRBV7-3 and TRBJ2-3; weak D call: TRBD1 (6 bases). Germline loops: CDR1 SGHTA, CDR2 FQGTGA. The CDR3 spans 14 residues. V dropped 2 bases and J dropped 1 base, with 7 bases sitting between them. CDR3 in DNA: TGTGCCAGCAGCTTAGCAGGGGGCACAGATACGCAGTATTTT. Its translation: CASSLAGGTDTQYF.

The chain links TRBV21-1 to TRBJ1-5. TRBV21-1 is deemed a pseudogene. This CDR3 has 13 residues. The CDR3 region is CASSNDPNQPQHF. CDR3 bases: TGTGCCAGCAGCAACGACCCCAATCAGCCCCAGCATTTT.

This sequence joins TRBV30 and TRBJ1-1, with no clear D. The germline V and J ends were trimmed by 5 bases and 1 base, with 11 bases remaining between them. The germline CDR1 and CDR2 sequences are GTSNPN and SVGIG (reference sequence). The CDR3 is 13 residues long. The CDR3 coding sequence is TGTGCCTGGGCCGCAGGTCAGAACACTGAAGCTTTCTTT. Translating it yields CAWAAGQNTEAFF.

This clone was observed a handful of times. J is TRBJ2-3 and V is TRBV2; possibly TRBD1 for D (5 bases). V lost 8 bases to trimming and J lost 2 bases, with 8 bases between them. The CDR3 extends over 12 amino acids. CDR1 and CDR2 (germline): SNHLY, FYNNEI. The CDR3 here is CASDRVTDTQYF. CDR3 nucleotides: TGTGCCAGCGACAGAGTCACAGATACGCAGTATTTT.

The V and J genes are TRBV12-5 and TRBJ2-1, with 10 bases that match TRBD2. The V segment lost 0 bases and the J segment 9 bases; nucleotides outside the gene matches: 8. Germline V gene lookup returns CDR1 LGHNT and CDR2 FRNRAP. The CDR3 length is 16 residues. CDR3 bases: TGTGCTAGTGGTTTGGTAGAGAGCGGGAGGGCGGGTGAGCAGTTCTTC. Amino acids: CASGLVESGRAGEQFF. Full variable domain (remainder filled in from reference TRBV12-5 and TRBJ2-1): DARVTQTPRHKVTEMGQEVTMRCQPILGHNTVFWYRQTMMQGLELLAYFRNRAPLDDSGMPKDRFSAEMPDATLATLKIQPSEPRDSAVYFCASGLVESGRAGEQFFGPGTRLTVL.

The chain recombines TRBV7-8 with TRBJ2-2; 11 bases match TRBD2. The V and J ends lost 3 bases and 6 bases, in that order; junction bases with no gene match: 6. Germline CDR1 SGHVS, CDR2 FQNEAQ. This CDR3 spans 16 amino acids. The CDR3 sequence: CASSFQTSGISGELFF. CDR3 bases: TGTGCCAGCAGCTTCCAGACTAGCGGGATTTCCGGGGAGCTGTTTTTT.

The CDR3 region is CASTRDTRRTGELFF. The CDR3 nucleotides read TGTGCCAGCACCCGGGACACCAGGCGCACCGGGGAGCTGTTTTTT. This chain connects TRBV6-6 to TRBJ2-2, with D maybe TRBD1 (6 bases). CDR3 size: 15 residues. Trimming left V 7 bases short and J 4 bases short, with 16 bases between. Germline CDR1 is MNHNY and CDR2 is SVGAGI (reference sequence).

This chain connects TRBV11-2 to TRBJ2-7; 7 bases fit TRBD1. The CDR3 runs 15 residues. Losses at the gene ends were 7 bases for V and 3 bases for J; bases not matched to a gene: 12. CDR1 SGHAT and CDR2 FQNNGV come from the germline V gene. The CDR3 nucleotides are TGTGCCAGCACCAAAACCGGGACAGACCTCTACGAGCAGTACTTC. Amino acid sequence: CASTKTGTDLYEQYF. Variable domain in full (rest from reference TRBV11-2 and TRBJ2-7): EAGVAQSPRYKIIEKRQSVAFWCNPISGHATLYWYQQILGQGPKLLIQFQNNGVVDDSQLPKDRFSAERLKGVDSTLKIQPAKLEDSAVYLCASTKTGTDLYEQYFGPGTRLTVT.

CDR3 sequence (DNA): TGTGCCAGCTCACCCACCCTCAATCAGCCCCAGCATTTT. Translating it yields CASSPTLNQPQHF. V is TRBV18 and J is TRBJ1-5; D is undetermined. This CDR3 comprises 13 residues. Deletions cut 3 bases from V and 3 bases from J, with 6 bases between. Per the germline V gene, CDR1 is KGHSH and CDR2 is LQKENI. Full variable domain (rest looked up from reference TRBV18 and TRBJ1-5): NAGVMQNPRHLVRRRGQEARLRCSPMKGHSHVYWYRQLPEEGLKFMVYLQKENIIDESGMPKERFSAEFPKEGPSILRIQQVVRGDSAAYFCASSPTLNQPQHFGDGTRLSIL.

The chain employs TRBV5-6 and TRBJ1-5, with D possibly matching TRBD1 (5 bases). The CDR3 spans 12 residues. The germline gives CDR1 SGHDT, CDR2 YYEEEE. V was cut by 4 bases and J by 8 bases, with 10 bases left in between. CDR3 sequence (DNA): TGTGCCAGCAGCCCTGGAGGGGAGCCCCAGCATTTT. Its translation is CASSPGGEPQHF.

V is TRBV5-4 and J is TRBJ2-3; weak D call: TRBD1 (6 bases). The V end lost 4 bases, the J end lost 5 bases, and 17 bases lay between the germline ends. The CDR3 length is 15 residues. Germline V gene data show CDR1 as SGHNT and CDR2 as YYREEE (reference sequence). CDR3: CASSPIDRTQDTQYF. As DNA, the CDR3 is TGTGCCAGCAGCCCAATAGACAGGACCCAAGATACGCAGTATTTT.

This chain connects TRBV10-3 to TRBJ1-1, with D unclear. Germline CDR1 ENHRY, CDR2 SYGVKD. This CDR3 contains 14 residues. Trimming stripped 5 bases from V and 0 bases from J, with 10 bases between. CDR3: CAISKGQMNTEAFF. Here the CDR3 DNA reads TGTGCCATCAGTAAGGGCCAGATGAACACTGAAGCTTTCTTT.

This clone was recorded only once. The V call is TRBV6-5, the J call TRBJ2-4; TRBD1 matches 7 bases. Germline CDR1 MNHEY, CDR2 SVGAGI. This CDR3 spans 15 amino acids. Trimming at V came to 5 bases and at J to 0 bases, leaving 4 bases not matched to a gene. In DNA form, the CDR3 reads TGTGCCAGCAGTAAAACAGGGGTAGCCAAAAACATTCAGTACTTC. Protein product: CASSKTGVAKNIQYF.

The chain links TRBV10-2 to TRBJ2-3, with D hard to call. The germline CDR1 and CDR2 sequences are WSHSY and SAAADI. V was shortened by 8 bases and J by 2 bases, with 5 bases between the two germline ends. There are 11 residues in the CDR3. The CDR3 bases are TGCGCCAGCCAGAACACAGATACGCAGTATTTT. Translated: CASQNTDTQYF.

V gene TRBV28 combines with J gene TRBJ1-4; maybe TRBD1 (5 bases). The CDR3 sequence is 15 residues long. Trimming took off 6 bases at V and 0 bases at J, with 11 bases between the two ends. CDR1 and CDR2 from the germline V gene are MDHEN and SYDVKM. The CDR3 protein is CASRGGTATNEKLFF. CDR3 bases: TGTGCCAGCAGGGGTGGGACGGCAACTAATGAAAAACTGTTTTTT.

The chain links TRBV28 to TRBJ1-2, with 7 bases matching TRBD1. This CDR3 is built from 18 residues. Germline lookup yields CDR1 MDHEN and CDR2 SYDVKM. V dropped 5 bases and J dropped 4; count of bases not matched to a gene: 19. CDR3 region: CASSPQISTPRDSYGYTF. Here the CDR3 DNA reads TGTGCCAGCAGTCCCCAGATAAGTACCCCCCGGGACAGCTATGGCTACACCTTC.

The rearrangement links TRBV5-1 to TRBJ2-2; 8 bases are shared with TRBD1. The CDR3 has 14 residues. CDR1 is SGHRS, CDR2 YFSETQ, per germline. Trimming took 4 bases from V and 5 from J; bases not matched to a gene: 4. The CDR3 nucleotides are TGCGCCAGCAGCCCGGACAGGGAAACCGGGGAGCTGTTTTTT. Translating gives CASSPDRETGELFF.

DNA for the CDR3: TGTGCCAGCAGCTTAGCCACAGTCAGTGCCGGAAACACCATATATTTT. This translates into CASSLATVSAGNTIYF. The J gene is TRBJ1-3, the V gene TRBV7-2; unclear D gene. The germline V gene has CDR1 SGHTA and CDR2 FQGNSA. The CDR3 has 16 amino acids. The V gene lost 0 bases and the J gene lost 4 bases, with 13 bases spanning the gap. Together with reference TRBV7-2 and TRBJ1-3, the CDR3 gives the full variable domain: GAGVSQSPSNKVTEKGKDVELRCDPISGHTALYWYRQSLGQGLEFLIYFQGNSAPDKSGLPSDRFSAERTGGSVSTLTIQRTQQEDSAVYLCASSLATVSAGNTIYFGEGSWLTVV.

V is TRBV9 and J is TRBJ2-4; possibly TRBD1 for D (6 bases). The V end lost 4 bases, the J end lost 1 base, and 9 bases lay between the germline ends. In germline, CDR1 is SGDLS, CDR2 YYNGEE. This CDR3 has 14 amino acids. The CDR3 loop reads CASSSRGAKNIQYF. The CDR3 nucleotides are TGTGCCAGCAGCAGTAGGGGGGCCAAAAACATTCAGTACTTC.

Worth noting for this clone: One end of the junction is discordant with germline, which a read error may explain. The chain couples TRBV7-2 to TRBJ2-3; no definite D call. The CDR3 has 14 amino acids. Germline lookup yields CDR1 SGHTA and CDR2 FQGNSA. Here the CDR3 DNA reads TGTGCCAGCAGCTTAGGGGCGGTACTTGATACGCAGTGTTTT. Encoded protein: CASSLGAVLDTQCF.

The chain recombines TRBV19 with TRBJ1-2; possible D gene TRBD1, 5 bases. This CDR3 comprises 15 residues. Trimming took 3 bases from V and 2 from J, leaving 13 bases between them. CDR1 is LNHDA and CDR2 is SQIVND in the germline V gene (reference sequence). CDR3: CASSIPGRTNYGYTF. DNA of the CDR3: TGTGCCAGTAGTATTCCGGGACGGACCAACTATGGCTACACCTTC.

Here the CDR3 reads CASSSSSGIGNEQFF. In DNA, the CDR3 is TGTGCCAGCAGCTCTTCTAGCGGGATTGGCAATGAGCAGTTCTTC. V usage is TRBV11-3 and J usage is TRBJ2-1, with 9 bases matching TRBD2. Germline CDR1 reads SGHNT; CDR2 reads YENEEA. Trimming took 4 bases from V and 6 from J; bases not matched to a gene: 7. This CDR3 is built from 15 residues.

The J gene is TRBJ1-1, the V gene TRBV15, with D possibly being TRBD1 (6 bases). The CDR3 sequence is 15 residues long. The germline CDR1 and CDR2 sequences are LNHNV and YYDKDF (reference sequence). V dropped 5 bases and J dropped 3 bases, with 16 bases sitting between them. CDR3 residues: CATSGFDRSDTEAFF. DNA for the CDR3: TGTGCCACCAGCGGGTTCGACAGGTCCGACACTGAAGCTTTCTTT.

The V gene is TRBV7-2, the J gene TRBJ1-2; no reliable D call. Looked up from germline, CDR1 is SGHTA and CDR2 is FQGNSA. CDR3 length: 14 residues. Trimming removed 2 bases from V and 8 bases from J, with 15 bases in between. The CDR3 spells CASSLYVYGVGYTF. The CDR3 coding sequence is TGTGCCAGCAGCTTATATGTGTACGGGGTCGGCTACACCTTC.

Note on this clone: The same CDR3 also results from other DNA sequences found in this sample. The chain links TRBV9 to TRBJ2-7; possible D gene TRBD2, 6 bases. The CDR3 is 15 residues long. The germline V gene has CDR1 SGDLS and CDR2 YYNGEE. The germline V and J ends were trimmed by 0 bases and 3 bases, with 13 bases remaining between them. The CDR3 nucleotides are TGTGCCAGCAGCGTAGGGACGGGGCGGGACTACGAGCAGTACTTC. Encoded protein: CASSVGTGRDYEQYF.

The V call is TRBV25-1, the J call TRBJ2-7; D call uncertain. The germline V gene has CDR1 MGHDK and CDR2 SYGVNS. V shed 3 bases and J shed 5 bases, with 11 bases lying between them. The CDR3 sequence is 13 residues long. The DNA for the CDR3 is TGTGCCAGCAGTGATCGTCTAGGGAACGAGCAGTACTTC. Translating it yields CASSDRLGNEQYF.

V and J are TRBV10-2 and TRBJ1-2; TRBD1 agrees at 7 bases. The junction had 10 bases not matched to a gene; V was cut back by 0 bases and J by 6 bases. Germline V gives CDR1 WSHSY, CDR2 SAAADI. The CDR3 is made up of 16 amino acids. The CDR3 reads CASSESRDSKAHGYTF. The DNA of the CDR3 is TGCGCCAGCAGTGAGTCAAGGGACAGCAAGGCACATGGCTACACCTTC.

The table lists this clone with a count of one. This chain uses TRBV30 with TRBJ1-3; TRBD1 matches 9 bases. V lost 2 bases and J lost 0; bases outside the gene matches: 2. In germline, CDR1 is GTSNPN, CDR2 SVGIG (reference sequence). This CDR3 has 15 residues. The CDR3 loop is CAWSRGQGSGNTIYF. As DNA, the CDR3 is TGTGCCTGGAGTAGGGGACAGGGCTCTGGAAACACCATATATTTT.

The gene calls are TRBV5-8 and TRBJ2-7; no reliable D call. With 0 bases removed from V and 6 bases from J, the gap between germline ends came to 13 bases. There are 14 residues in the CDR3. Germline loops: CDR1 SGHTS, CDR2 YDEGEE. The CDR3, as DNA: TGTGCCAGCAGCTTGGGCACAGTTTACGCCGAGCAGTACTTC. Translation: CASSLGTVYAEQYF.

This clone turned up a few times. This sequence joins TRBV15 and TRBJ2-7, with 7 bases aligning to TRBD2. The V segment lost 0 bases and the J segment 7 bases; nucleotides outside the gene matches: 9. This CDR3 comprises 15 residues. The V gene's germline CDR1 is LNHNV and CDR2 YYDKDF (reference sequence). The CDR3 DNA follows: TGTGCCACCAGCAGAGATAGAGGGAAAGCGGGGGAGCAGTACTTC. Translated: CATSRDRGKAGEQYF.

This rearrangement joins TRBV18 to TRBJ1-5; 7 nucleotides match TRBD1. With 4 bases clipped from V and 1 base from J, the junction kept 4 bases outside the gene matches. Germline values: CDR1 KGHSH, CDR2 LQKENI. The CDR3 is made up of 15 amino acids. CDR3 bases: TGTGCCAGCTCACTTTCGGGACAGAGCAATCAGCCCCAGCATTTT. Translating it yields CASSLSGQSNQPQHF.